A single sample is the source of the 17 T cell receptor beta chains below, sequenced in a study of CD8 T cells in Susac syndrome. With random hexamers, reverse transcription was performed on roughly 0.45 to 1 ug of RNA. TCRdb itself ran the immunoSEQ multiplex PCR reads through MiXCR, one entry per CDR3 protein. Of 150,000 to 200,000 distinct CDR3 sequences listed, around 94% are singletons. Input material: CD4+ T cells from PBMCs. The receptors shown here come from a human donor with multiple sclerosis.

This chain links TRBV5-4 with TRBJ1-2, with 7 bases identical to TRBD1. This CDR3 has 13 residues. Looked up from germline, CDR1 is SGHNT and CDR2 is YYREEE (reference sequence). V lost 4 bases and J lost 6; bases outside the gene matches: 6. The CDR3 region is CASSTTTGNGYTF. In DNA, the CDR3 is TGTGCCAGCAGCACGACGACAGGGAATGGCTACACCTTC.

The rearrangement links TRBV19 to TRBJ2-3, with a weak D call TRBD2 (6 bases). V gave up 7 bases and J gave up 2 bases, with 10 bases separating them. CDR1 and CDR2 (germline): LNHDA, SQIVND (reference sequence). The CDR3 consists of 13 residues. CDR3 nucleotide sequence: TGTGCCAGTACCGGGAGAGTCACAGATACGCAGTATTTT. This codes for CASTGRVTDTQYF.

This clonotype appeared a single time. The rearrangement joins TRBV5-1 to TRBJ2-1; D is possibly TRBD1 (6 bases). The CDR3 totals 12 residues. V was trimmed by 0 bases and J by 9 bases, leaving 7 bases between them. CDR1 SGHRS and CDR2 YFSETQ come from the germline V gene. In DNA form, the CDR3 reads TGCGCCAGCAGCTTGGCCAGGGGTGAGCAGTTCTTC. Translated, it gives CASSLARGEQFF.

This chain joins TRBV12-3 or TRBV12-4 and TRBJ2-7, with 8 bases identical to TRBD2. The CDR3 is 13 residues long. The V segment lost 6 bases and the J segment 6 bases; nucleotides outside the gene matches: 7. The CDR3 DNA is TGTGCCAGCAGCCGAGCGGGAGATGGCGAGCAGTACTTC. Translated, it gives CASSRAGDGEQYF.

V gene TRBV30 combines with J gene TRBJ1-1; D is undetermined. This CDR3 has 16 amino acids. Germline V gene data show CDR1 as GTSNPN and CDR2 as SVGIG (reference sequence). V lost 4 bases and J lost 1, with 19 bases in between. The CDR3 region has the DNA TGTGCCTGGACCCCGAAAGAGGGTCGGGGGAACACTGAAGCTTTCTTT. This codes for CAWTPKEGRGNTEAFF.

The chain joins TRBV21-1 to TRBJ2-2; the D call of TRBD1 is as the table states it, not checked on the DNA. TRBV21-1 is marked as a pseudogene. The CDR3 totals 14 residues. Here the CDR3 DNA reads TGTGCCAGCAGCACCGGGACAGCCACCGGGGAGCTGTTTTTT. It yields the protein CASSTGTATGELFF.

This chain connects TRBV29-1 to TRBJ2-2; D unclear. Germline CDR1 SQVTM, CDR2 ANQGSEA. This CDR3 has 11 residues. Trimming cost V 4 bases and J 5 bases, with 5 bases left between them. The DNA for the CDR3 is TGCAGCGTTGTTAGTACCGGGGAGCTGTTTTTT. Encoded protein: CSVVSTGELFF.

V is TRBV9 and J is TRBJ2-7, with 13 bases fitting TRBD2. Per germline, CDR1 SGDLS and CDR2 YYNGEE. V lost 4 bases to trimming and J lost 7 bases; unmatched junction nucleotides: 5. The CDR3 is 14 residues long. The CDR3 sequence: CASSSGLAGEEQYF. The CDR3 DNA reads TGTGCCAGCAGCTCCGGACTAGCGGGAGAAGAGCAGTACTTC.

The chain's CDR3 is CASSPTGLAAGNTIYF. The CDR3 DNA reads as TGTGCCAGCAGCCCGACAGGGCTTGCTGCTGGAAACACCATATATTTT. The chain uses TRBV3-1 and TRBJ1-3; TRBD1 agrees at 7 bases. There are 16 residues in the CDR3. J was trimmed by 2 bases and V by 4 bases; bases with no gene match: 8. Germline values: CDR1 LGHDT, CDR2 YNNKEL (reference sequence).

The chain links TRBV3-1 to TRBJ1-2; the D gene is possibly TRBD1 (6 bases). V was trimmed by 1 base and J by 7 bases, leaving 10 bases between them. Looked up from germline, CDR1 is LGHDT and CDR2 is YNNKEL (reference sequence). This CDR3 spans 13 amino acids. The CDR3 is CASSQGTDSGYTF. CDR3 DNA sequence: TGTGCCAGCAGCCAAGGGACAGACAGTGGCTACACCTTC.

In this sample, this clonotype turned up a few times. This sequence joins TRBV5-1 and TRBJ1-1, with D perhaps matching TRBD1 (6 bases). With 4 bases removed from V and 1 base from J, the gap between germline ends came to 11 bases. The CDR3 spans 14 residues. The germline V gene has CDR1 SGHRS and CDR2 YFSETQ. CDR3 nucleotides: TGCGCCAGCAGCCCGGGACAACCGAACACTGAAGCTTTCTTT. It codes for CASSPGQPNTEAFF.

CDR3 sequence: CASRALPGTDTQYF. The DNA for the CDR3 is TGCGCCAGCAGGGCCTTACCTGGCACAGATACGCAGTATTTT. V and J are TRBV5-1 and TRBJ2-3, with unresolved D. CDR1 and CDR2 from the germline V gene are SGHRS and YFSETQ. V was trimmed by 5 bases and J by 1 base, leaving 11 bases between them. There are 14 residues in the CDR3.

This chain uses TRBV5-1 with TRBJ1-2; D unresolved. The length of the CDR3 is 14 residues. Between the trimmed V and J ends, which lost 4 bases and 14 bases, there was a span of 24 bases. The germline CDR1 and CDR2 sequences are SGHRS and YFSETQ. The CDR3 spells CASSHGLGPREVTF. For the CDR3, the DNA is TGCGCCAGCAGCCACGGTCTCGGGCCGCGCGAAGTAACCTTC.

The J gene is TRBJ1-1, the V gene TRBV6-5; D not resolved. In germline, CDR1 is MNHEY, CDR2 SVGAGI. CDR3 length: 15 amino acids. Trimming stripped 0 bases from V and 4 bases from J, with 12 bases between. The DNA of the CDR3 is TGTGCCAGCAGTTACTCGAGTGGGCTGGGCACTGAAGCTTTCTTT. Amino acids: CASSYSSGLGTEAFF.

This clonotype was seen a handful of times. The chain employs TRBV11-2 and TRBJ2-3; D gene unclear. Trimming left V 4 bases short and J 3 bases short, with 8 bases between. Germline V gene sequence: CDR1 SGHAT, CDR2 FQNNGV. There are 13 residues in the CDR3. The chain's CDR3 is CASSSTTTDTQYF. The CDR3 DNA reads TGTGCCAGCAGCTCTACTACTACAGATACGCAGTATTTT.

The chain couples TRBV3-1 to TRBJ2-5; a weak D match, TRBD2 (6 bases). CDR1 is LGHDT, CDR2 YNNKEL, per germline (reference sequence). The CDR3 contains 16 residues. Trimming shortened V by 3 bases and J by 2 bases, and 16 bases separated the two germline ends. The CDR3 loop is CASSHWDGSGQETQYF. Written as DNA, the CDR3 is TGTGCCAGCAGCCATTGGGACGGGAGTGGTCAAGAGACCCAGTACTTC.

The V call is TRBV12-3 or TRBV12-4, the J call TRBJ2-7; 9 nucleotides align to TRBD1. The V gene end was trimmed by 1 base and the J gene end by 4 bases; junction bases not matched to a gene: 5. The CDR3 spans 15 residues. The CDR3 protein is CASSLVDRGFYEQYF. For the CDR3, the DNA is TGTGCCAGCAGTTTAGTTGACAGGGGGTTTTACGAGCAGTACTTC.